What follows are 9 T cell receptor beta chains derived from one specimen sequenced in a study of TIL therapy for anti-PD-1-resistant metastatic lung cancer. This sample's time point: pre-treatment sample, taken before nivolumab and TIL therapy. Sequencing used immunoSEQ v3. Here immunoSEQ multiplex PCR was the method, and the copy in TCRdb shows in-frame clones only, minus some. The sample includes approximately 40,000 clones, over 70% seen only once; the top ten take under 7%. Sequences were derived from blood, sampled at baseline. The receptors were sampled from a person between 25 and 79 years old with non-small cell lung cancer.

CDR3 sequence reads: CASGAGTTDTQYF. CDR3 in DNA: TGTGCCAGCGGAGCGGGAACCACAGATACGCAGTATTTT. This rearrangement joins TRBV7-3 to TRBJ2-3; 7 bases align to TRBD2. CDR1 and CDR2 from the germline V gene are SGHTA and FQGTGA. The CDR3 is 13 residues long. After removal of 8 bases from V and 2 bases from J, the junction contained 4 bases not matched to a gene. Combining the CDR3 with reference TRBV7-3 and TRBJ2-3 gives the whole variable domain GAGVSQTPSNKVTEKGKYVELRCDPISGHTALYWYRQSLGQGPEFLIYFQGTGAADDSGLPNDRFFAVRPEGSVSTLKIQRTERGDSAVYLCASGAGTTDTQYFGPGTRLTVL.

This clone was observed a handful of times. The rearrangement uses TRBV27 and TRBJ1-2; tentatively, D is TRBD1 (5 bases). Germline V gene sequence: CDR1 MNHEY, CDR2 SMNVEV (reference sequence). The germline V and J ends were trimmed by 5 bases and 7 bases, with 26 bases remaining between them. The CDR3 has 17 amino acids. The CDR3 DNA is TGTGCCAGCAGTCACTATAAAAGCGACCGGGGACTAACTGGCTACACCTTC. This encodes CASSHYKSDRGLTGYTF.

This clone has just a few counts. This chain connects TRBV4-2 to TRBJ1-5, with 7 nucleotides matching TRBD1. CDR3 length equals 16 residues. Germline V gene sequence: CDR1 LGHNA, CDR2 YNFKEQ. V was pared by 3 bases and J by 2 bases, with 7 bases of the junction left unmatched. The DNA for the CDR3 is TGTGCCAGCAGCCAGGGGGGAACAGGGGGCAATCAGCCCCAGCATTTT. Residues: CASSQGGTGGNQPQHF.

The chain is built from TRBV4-2 and TRBJ1-4; 8 bases fit TRBD1. CDR1 is LGHNA and CDR2 is YNFKEQ in the germline V gene. Trimming removed 3 bases from V and 5 bases from J; junction bases left unmatched: 8. The CDR3 runs 16 residues. The CDR3 nucleotides are TGTGCCAGCAGCCAGCCGGGACAGGAAATAAATGAAAAACTGTTTTTT. Its translation is CASSQPGQEINEKLFF.

The chain uses TRBV5-1 and TRBJ2-5; TRBD1 might be the D (5 bases). CDR3 length: 15 amino acids. The V gene lost 0 bases and the J gene lost 3 bases, with 12 bases spanning the gap. Germline loops: CDR1 SGHRS, CDR2 YFSETQ. The CDR3 is CASSLALTEKETQYF. The CDR3 nucleotides are TGCGCCAGCAGCTTGGCCCTGACAGAAAAAGAGACCCAGTACTTC.

The chain is built from TRBV23-1 and TRBJ1-2; 9 nucleotides line up with TRBD1. TRBV23-1 is an ORF, with its function uncertain. Trimming at V came to 7 bases and at J to 2 bases, leaving 8 bases not matched to a gene. This CDR3 region has 15 residues. The CDR3 nucleotides are TGCGCCAGCACACCAACGGGACAGGGAAACTATGGCTACACCTTC. Protein sequence: CASTPTGQGNYGYTF.

The chain carries TRBV19 and TRBJ1-3; no clear D gene. The CDR3 consists of 14 residues. V lost 5 bases, J lost 7 bases, and 15 bases lay in between. In germline, CDR1 is LNHDA, CDR2 SQIVND (reference sequence). The CDR3 protein is CASSADAIGNTIYF. DNA of the CDR3: TGTGCCAGTAGTGCCGACGCAATTGGGAACACCATATATTTT.

The CDR3 sequence is CSVEDGVYGYTF. Written as DNA, the CDR3 is TGCAGCGTTGAGGACGGCGTATATGGCTACACCTTC. This chain connects TRBV29-1 to TRBJ1-2; no reliable D call. CDR1 and CDR2 from the germline V gene are SQVTM and ANQGSEA. V dropped 3 bases and J dropped 5 bases, with 10 bases sitting between them. This CDR3 comprises 12 residues.

This chain connects TRBV28 to TRBJ1-6; D is unclear. Germline values: CDR1 MDHEN, CDR2 SYDVKM. Trimming took 6 bases from V and 3 from J, leaving 21 bases between them. The CDR3 loop spans 18 amino acids. CDR3 DNA sequence: TGTGCCAGCAGCCAAATTCAACAGCGGAATCTCTATAATTCACCCCTCCACTTT. Translated, it gives CASSQIQQRNLYNSPLHF.